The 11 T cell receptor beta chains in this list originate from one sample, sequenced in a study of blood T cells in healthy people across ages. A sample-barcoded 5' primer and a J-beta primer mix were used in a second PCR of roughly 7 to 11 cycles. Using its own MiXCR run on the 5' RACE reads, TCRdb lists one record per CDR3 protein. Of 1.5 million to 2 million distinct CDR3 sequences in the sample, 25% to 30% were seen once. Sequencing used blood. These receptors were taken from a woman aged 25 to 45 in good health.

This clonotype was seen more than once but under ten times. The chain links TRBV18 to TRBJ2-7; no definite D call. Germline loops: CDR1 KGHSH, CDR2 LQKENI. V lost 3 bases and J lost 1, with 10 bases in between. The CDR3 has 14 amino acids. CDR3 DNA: TGTGCCAGCTCACCCCAGGACGCTTCCTACGAGCAGTACTTC. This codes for CASSPQDASYEQYF.

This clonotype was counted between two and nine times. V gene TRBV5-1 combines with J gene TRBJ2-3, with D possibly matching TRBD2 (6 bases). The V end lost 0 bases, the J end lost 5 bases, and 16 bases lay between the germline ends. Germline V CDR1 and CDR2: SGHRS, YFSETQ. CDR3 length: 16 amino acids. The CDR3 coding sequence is TGCGCCAGCAGCTTGGCCCCGGGAGTGATGGTAGATACGCAGTATTTT. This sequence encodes CASSLAPGVMVDTQYF.

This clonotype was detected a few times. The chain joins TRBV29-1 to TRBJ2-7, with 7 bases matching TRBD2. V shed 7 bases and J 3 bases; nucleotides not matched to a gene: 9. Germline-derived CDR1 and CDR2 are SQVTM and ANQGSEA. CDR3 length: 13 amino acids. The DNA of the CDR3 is TGCAGCGGGGGGGACGGGGGGATCTACGAGCAGTACTTC. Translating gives CSGGDGGIYEQYF.

CDR3 bases: TGTGCCAGCAGCTTAAATCTAGCGGGAGCGGAGACCCAGTACTTC. It is translated as CASSLNLAGAETQYF. This chain connects TRBV5-4 to TRBJ2-5; 10 bases fit TRBD2. CDR1 and CDR2 from the germline V gene are SGHNT and YYREEE (reference sequence). This CDR3 comprises 15 residues. The junction had 6 bases not matched to a gene; V was cut back by 2 bases and J by 5 bases.

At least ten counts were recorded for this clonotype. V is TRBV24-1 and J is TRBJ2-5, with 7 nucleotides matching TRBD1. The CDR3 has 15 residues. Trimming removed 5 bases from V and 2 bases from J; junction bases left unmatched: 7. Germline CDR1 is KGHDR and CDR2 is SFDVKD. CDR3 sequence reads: CATSGRSQGQETQYF. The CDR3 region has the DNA TGTGCCACCAGTGGAAGATCACAGGGGCAAGAGACCCAGTACTTC.

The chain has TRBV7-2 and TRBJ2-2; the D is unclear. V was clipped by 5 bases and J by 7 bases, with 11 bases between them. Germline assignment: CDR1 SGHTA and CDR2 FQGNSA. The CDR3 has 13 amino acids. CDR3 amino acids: CASSAVRDGELFF. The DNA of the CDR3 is TGTGCCAGCAGCGCGGTTAGGGACGGGGAGCTGTTTTTT.

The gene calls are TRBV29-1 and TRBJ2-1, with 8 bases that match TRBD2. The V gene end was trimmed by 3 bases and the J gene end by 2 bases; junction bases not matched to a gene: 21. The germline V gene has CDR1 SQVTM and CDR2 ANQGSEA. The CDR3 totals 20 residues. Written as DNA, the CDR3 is TGCAGCGTTGATTGTCAATCGGGTTCTAGCGGGCCCGCCACCTACAATGAGCAGTTCTTC. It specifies CSVDCQSGSSGPATYNEQFF.

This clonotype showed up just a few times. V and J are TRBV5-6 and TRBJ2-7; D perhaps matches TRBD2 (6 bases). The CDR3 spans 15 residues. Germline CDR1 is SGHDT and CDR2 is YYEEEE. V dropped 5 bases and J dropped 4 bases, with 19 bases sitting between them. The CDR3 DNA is TGTGCCAGCAGTGACTTGGGGCGCGGGAATTACGAGCAGTACTTC. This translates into CASSDLGRGNYEQYF.

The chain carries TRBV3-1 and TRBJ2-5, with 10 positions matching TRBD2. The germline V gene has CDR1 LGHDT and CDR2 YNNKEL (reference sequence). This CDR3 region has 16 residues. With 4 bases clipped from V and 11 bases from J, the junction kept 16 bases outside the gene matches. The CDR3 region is CASSPGLAAPRKEQYF. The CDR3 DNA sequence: TGTGCCAGCAGCCCAGGACTAGCGGCCCCTAGAAAAGAGCAGTACTTC.

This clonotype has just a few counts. The CDR3 loop reads CSASAGRNNKQYF. DNA of the CDR3: TGCAGTGCTTCGGCCGGGAGAAACAATAAGCAGTACTTC. The chain combines TRBV20-1 with TRBJ2-7, with D tentatively TRBD2 (6 bases). The CDR3 runs to 13 residues. CDR1 and CDR2 from the germline V gene are DFQATT and SNEGSKA (reference sequence). The ends were cut back, 5 bases at V and 8 bases at J, with 19 bases in the middle.

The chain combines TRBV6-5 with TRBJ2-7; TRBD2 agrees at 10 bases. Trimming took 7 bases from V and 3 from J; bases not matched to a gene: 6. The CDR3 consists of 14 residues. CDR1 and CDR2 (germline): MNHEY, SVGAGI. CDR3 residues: CASMRTSGYYEQYF. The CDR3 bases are TGTGCCAGCATGAGGACTAGCGGCTACTACGAGCAGTACTTC.